The clone carrying this TCR beta chain was found many times. Its antigen is not known. Amplification of TCR beta CDR3 regions was performed using RNA transcripts as template. With the HTBI primer set, the TCR CDR3 went through a first round of RT-PCR. MiXCR, run by TCRdb on the multiplex PCR reads, gives a single entry per CDR3 protein. The sample holds about 610,000 distinct CDR3 sequences, approximately 16% seen once. The CDR3 has 14 amino acids. Looked up from germline, CDR1 is SEHNR and CDR2 is FQNEAQ (reference sequence). V gave up 4 bases and J gave up 7 bases; unmatched junction bases: 5. Lactation, pregnancy, other autoimmune disease or uncontrolled infection led to exclusion of patients. This specimen belongs to a study of T cells in Graves' hyperthyroidism and ophthalmopathy. Study-level results: Researchers found most expanded thyroid clonotypes above 0.001 in blood as well.

This sequence was found in a woman aged 40 to 50 with Graves' ophthalmopathy. The chain joins TRBV7-9 to TRBJ1-2; TRBD1 matches 11 bases. Sequencing was performed on blood. As DNA, the CDR3 is TGTGCCAGCAGCTACGGACAGGGGGCTTCTGGCTACACCTTC. Protein sequence: CASSYGQGASGYTF.